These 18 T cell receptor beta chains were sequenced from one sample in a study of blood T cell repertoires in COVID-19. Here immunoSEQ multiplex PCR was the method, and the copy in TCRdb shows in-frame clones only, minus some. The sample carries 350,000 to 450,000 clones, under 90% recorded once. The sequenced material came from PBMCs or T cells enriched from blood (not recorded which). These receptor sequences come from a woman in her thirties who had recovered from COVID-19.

The chain's CDR3 is CASSPTGKANYGYTF. As DNA, the CDR3 is TGTGCCAGCAGCCCAACAGGGAAGGCTAACTATGGCTACACCTTC. V and J are TRBV27 and TRBJ1-2; tentative D call: TRBD1 (6 bases). V shed 6 bases and J shed 0 bases, with 14 bases lying between them. Germline V lookup: CDR1 MNHEY, CDR2 SMNVEV (reference sequence). This CDR3 contains 15 residues.

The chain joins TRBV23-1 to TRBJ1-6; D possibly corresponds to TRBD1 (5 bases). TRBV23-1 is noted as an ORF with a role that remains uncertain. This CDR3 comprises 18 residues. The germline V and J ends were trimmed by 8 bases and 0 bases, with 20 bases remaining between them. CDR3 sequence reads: CASPDLRQLSSYNSPLHF. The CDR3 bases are TGCGCCAGCCCCGATTTGCGACAGTTAAGCTCCTATAATTCACCCCTCCACTTT.

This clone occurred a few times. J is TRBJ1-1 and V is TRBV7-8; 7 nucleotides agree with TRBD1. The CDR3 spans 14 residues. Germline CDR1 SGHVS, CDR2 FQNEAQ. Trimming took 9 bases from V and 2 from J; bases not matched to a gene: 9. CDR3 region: CASKKQGVNTEAFF. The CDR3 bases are TGTGCCAGTAAGAAGCAGGGGGTAAACACTGAAGCTTTCTTT.

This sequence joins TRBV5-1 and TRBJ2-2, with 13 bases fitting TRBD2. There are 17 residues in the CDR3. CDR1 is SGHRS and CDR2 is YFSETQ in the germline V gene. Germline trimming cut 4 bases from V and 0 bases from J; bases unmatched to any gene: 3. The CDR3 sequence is CASSRLAGGPNTGELFF. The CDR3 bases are TGCGCCAGCAGCCGACTAGCGGGGGGCCCGAACACCGGGGAGCTGTTTTTT. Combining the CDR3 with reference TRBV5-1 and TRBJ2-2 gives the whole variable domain KAGVTQTPRYLIKTRGQQVTLSCSPISGHRSVSWYQQTPGQGLQFLFEYFSETQRNKGNFPGRFSGRQFSNSRSEMNVSTLELGDSALYLCASSRLAGGPNTGELFFGEGSRLTVL.

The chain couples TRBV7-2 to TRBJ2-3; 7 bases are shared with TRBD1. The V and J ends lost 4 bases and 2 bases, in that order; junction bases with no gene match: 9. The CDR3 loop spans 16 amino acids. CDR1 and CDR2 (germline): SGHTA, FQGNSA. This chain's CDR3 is CASSSQGVGFTDTQYF. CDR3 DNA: TGTGCCAGCAGCTCCCAGGGGGTGGGTTTCACAGATACGCAGTATTTT.

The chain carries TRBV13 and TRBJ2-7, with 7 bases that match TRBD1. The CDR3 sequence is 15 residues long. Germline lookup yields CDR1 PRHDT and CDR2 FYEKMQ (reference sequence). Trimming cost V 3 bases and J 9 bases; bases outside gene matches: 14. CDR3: CASSFGQAGARGQYF. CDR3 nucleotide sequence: TGTGCCAGCAGCTTCGGACAGGCCGGAGCACGGGGGCAGTACTTC.

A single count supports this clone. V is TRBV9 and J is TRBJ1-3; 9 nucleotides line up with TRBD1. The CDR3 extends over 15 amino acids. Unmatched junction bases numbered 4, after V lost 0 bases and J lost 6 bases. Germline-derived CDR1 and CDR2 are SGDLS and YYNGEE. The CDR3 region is CASSVAGDRENTIYF. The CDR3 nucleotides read TGTGCCAGCAGCGTAGCCGGGGACAGGGAAAACACCATATATTTT.

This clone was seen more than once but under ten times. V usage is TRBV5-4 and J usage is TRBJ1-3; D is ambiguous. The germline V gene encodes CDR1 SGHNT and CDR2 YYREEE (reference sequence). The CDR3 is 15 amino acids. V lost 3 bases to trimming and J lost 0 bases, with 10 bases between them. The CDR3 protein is CASSSGLNSGNTIYF. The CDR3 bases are TGTGCCAGCAGCTCTGGACTGAACTCTGGAAACACCATATATTTT. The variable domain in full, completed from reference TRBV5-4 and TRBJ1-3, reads ETGVTQSPTHLIKTRGQQVTLRCSSQSGHNTVSWYQQALGQGPQFIFQYYREEENGRGNFPPRFSGLQFPNYSSELNVNALELDDSALYLCASSSGLNSGNTIYFGEGSWLTVV.

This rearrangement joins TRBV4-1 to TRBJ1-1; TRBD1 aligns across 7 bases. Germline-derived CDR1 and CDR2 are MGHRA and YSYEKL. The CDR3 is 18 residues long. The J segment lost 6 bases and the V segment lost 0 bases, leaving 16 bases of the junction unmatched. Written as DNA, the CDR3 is TGCGCCAGCAGCCAAGATATTTCTAAACTGACAGGGAGCGCTGAAGCTTTCTTT. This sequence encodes CASSQDISKLTGSAEAFF.

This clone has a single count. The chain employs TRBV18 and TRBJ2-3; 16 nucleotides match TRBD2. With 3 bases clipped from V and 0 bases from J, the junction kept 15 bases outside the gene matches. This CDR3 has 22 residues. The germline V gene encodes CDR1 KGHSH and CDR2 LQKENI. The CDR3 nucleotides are TGTGCCAGCTCACCCCTGGGACTAGCGGGAGGGCCGACACTAATCAGCACAGATACGCAGTATTTT. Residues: CASSPLGLAGGPTLISTDTQYF.

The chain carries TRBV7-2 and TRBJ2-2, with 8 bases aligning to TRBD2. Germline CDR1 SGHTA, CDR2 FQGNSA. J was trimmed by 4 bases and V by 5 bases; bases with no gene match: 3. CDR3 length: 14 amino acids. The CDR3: CASSPGGSTGELFF. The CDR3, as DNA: TGTGCCAGCAGCCCGGGAGGGAGCACCGGGGAGCTGTTTTTT.

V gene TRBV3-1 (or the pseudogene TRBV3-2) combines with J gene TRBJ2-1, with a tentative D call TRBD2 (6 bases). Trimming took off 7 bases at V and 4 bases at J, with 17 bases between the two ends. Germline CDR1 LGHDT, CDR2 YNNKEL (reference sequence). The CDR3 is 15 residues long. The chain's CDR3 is CASNLRGKAYNEQFF. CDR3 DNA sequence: TGTGCCAGCAATCTTCGGGGGAAAGCATACAATGAGCAGTTCTTC.

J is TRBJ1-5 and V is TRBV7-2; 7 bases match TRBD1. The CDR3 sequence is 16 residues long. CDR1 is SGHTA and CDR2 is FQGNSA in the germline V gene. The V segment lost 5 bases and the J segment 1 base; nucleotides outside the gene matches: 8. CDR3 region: CASSLPGQMSNQPQHF. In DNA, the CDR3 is TGTGCCAGCAGCCTACCGGGACAGATGAGCAATCAGCCCCAGCATTTT.

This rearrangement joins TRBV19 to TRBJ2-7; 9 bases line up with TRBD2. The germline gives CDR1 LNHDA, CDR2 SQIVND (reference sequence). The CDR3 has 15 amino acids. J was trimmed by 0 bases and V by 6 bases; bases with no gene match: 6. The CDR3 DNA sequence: TGTGCCAGTAGCGATCTAGCGGGGAGCTCCTACGAGCAGTACTTC. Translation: CASSDLAGSSYEQYF.

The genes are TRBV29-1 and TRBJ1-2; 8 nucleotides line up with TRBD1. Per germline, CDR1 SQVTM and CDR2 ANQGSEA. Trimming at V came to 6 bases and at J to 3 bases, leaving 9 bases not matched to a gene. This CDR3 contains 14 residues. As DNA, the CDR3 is TGCAGCGTCGGACAGGGACAAGATCACTATGGCTACACCTTC. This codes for CSVGQGQDHYGYTF.

CDR3 sequence: CASSLGRGAEAFF. CDR3 bases: TGTGCCAGCAGCTTAGGCAGGGGAGCTGAAGCTTTCTTT. The genes are TRBV5-6 and TRBJ1-1; D possibly corresponds to TRBD1 (6 bases). The CDR3 length is 13 residues. V was shortened by 2 bases and J by 6 bases, with 11 bases between the two germline ends. Germline CDR1 and CDR2: SGHDT and YYEEEE.

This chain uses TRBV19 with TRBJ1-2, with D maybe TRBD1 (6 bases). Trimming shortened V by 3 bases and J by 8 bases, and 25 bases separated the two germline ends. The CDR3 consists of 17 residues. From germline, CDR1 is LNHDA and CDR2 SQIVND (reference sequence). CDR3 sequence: CASSMRPISGGKYGYTF. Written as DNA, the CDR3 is TGTGCCAGTAGTATGAGGCCGATCAGCGGGGGCAAATACGGCTACACCTTC.

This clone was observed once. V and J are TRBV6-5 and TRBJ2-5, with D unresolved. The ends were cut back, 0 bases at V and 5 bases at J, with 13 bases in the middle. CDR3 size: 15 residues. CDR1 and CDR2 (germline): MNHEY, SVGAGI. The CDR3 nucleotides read TGTGCCAGCAGTTACTCGGTCGTTTTGGAGGAGACCCAGTACTTC. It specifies CASSYSVVLEETQYF.